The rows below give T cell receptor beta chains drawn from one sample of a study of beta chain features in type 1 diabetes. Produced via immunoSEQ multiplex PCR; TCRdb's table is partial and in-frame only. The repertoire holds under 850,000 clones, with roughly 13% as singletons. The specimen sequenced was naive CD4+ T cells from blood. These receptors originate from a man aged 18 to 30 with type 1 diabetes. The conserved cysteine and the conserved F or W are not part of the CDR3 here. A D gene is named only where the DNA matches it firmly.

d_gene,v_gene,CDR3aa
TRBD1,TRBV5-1,ASSFGQGAPQQETQY
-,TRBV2,ASSWEVGETQY
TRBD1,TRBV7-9,ASAGQGGSQPQH
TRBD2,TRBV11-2,ASSFGRQGLAAYNEQF
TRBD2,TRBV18,ASSPQGLYQETQY
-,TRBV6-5,ASSYAGDSPLH
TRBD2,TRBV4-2,ASSPTSGGLYNEQF
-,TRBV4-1,ASSQEGREGGYT
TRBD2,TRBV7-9,ASSSGLAEADTQY
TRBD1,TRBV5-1,ASSEGTGWTEAF
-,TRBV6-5,ASSFVITNEQF
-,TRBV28,ASRSRPHSYNSPLH
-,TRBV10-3,AISESRTGGQPQH
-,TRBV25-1,ASISTDFYEQY
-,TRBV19,ASSTPGTAAPHGYT
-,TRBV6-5,ASSYTKWRVGDTQY
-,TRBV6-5,ASHLEPNYGYT
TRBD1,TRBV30,AWNDRGNEKLF
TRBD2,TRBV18,ASSPPTSGETDTQY
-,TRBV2,ASSEQSGAGEQY
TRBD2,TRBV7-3,ASSFGLANTGELF
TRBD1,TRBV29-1,SAYSDRATTEAF
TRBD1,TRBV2,AGTGQGPYNSPLH
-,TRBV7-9,ASSPQVIQETQY
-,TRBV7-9,ASSLVFRTENYGYT
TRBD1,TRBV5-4,ASSLTGGALETQY
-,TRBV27,ASSGADNPRANVLT
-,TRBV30,AWSVGANYGYT
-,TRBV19,ASSILGTNTEAF